This entry concerns a single TCR beta chain. The antigen is unknown. Sequencing used immunoSEQ multiplex PCR; TCRdb keeps in-frame clones, though not all of them. The top ten clones hold approximately 2.1% of a sample with some 170,000 clones, approximately 86% of them seen once. The record originates from a study of cytomegalovirus exposure and HLA in healthy donors. CDR1 is SNHLY and CDR2 is FYNNEI in the germline V gene. V was clipped by 6 bases and J by 10 bases; unmatched bases: 12. CDR3 size: 15 residues. Findings and limits, study-wide: Researchers reported that a few CMV-associated chains were confirmed in vitro as CMV antigen-specific. In the 130 or so validation repertoires, approximately 93% of cluster scores exceeded 0, per a later analysis. The investigators catalogued 150 to 200 TCR beta chains as cytomegalovirus-associated. Most observed TCR sequences were rare, whereas some public TCRs were detected in many donors.

The source of this sequence is a woman aged 18-30 years in good health and CMV-seronegative. J is TRBJ2-1 and V is TRBV2; TRBD2 agrees at 10 bases. Input material: PBMCs. This CDR3 is CASRSSLAGVGEQFF. The CDR3 DNA is TGTGCCAGCAGGTCTTCGCTAGCGGGGGTCGGAGAGCAGTTCTTC.